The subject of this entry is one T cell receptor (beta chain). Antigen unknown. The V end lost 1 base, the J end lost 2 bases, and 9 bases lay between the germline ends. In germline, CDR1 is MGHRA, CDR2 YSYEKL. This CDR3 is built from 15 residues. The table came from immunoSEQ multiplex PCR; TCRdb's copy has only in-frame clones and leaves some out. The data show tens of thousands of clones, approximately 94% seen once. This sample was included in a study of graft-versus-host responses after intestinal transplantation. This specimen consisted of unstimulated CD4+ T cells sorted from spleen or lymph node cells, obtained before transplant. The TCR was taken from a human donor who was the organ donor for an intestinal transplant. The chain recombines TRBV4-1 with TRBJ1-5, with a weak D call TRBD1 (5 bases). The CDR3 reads CASSQATAGNQPQHF. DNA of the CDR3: TGCGCCAGCAGCCAAGCGACAGCAGGCAATCAGCCCCAGCATTTT.